The present T cell receptor (beta chain) was sequenced within a study of identical twins. Each CDR3 protein gets one entry after TCRdb re-called the 5' RACE reads with MiXCR. The data hold 400,000 to 550,000 distinct CDR3 sequences, with more than 20% observed a single time. This clonotype has more than one count but fewer than ten. V lost 3 bases and J lost 2, with 8 bases in between. CDR3 length equals 13 residues. In addition, the sample was reused for a study of T cells expressing NK-cell markers.

The sequence was obtained from a woman aged 18-35 years in good health. The specimen was CD4+ T cells sorted from blood. This chain uses TRBV12-3 or TRBV12-4 with TRBJ2-7, with D hard to call. The CDR3 sequence: CASSLNRPYEQYF. For the CDR3, the DNA is TGTGCCAGCAGTTTGAACAGACCCTACGAGCAGTACTTC.